Below, 4 T cell receptor beta chains from the same sample are listed, as sequenced in a study of T cell clonality in common variable immunodeficiency. Sequenced by immunoSEQ multiplex PCR; TCRdb stores in-frame clones only, minus some. The table lists tens of thousands of clones, with no singletons. Input material: peripheral blood mononuclear cells. The receptor set was obtained from a person aged 18 to 69 in good health.

This clone has ten or more counts. The read halts 3 residues ahead of the CDR3 end, with the missing end drawn from the germline J gene. The chain uses TRBV10-3 and TRBJ1-1, with D unclear. The CDR3 has 12 residues. Trimming cost V 1 base and J 5 bases, with 5 bases left between them. Per the germline V gene, CDR1 is ENHRY and CDR2 is SYGVKD. The DNA read from the CDR3 is TGTGCCATCAGTGAGTTAGAAACTGAA. Amino acids: CAISELETE. The full-length CDR3 reads as CAISELETEAFF.

This clone was seen many times. The CDR3 end lies 3 residues beyond the end of the read and is filled in from the germline J gene. J is TRBJ2-7 and V is TRBV6-2 or TRBV6-3, with 10 bases that match TRBD2. The CDR3 sequence is 14 residues long. Germline lookup yields CDR1 MNHEY and CDR2 SVGEGT. Trimming cost V 6 bases and J 5 bases; bases outside gene matches: 7. CDR3 bases read: TGTGCCAGCAGAGACCCTGGACTAGCGGACGAG. Protein sequence: CASRDPGLADE. The whole CDR3 region reads CASRDPGLADEQYF.

This clone was observed at least ten times. Relative to the germline gene, one junction end is altered; a read error may explain this. The read finishes 3 residues shy of the CDR3 end, and the germline J gene is used to complete it. The gene calls are TRBV20-1 and TRBJ2-5, with D perhaps matching TRBD2 (7 bases). Germline V gene sequence: CDR1 DFQATT, CDR2 SNEGSKA (reference sequence). This CDR3 contains 14 residues. Partial CDR3 DNA: TGCAGTCCTAGAGCGAGGGGGGGGAGGGAGACC. This sequence encodes CSPRARGGRET. The entire CDR3 sequence reads CSPRARGGRETQYF.

This clone has at least ten counts. The CDR3 end falls 3 residues outside the read, so it is completed with the germline J gene. The chain uses TRBV7-7 and TRBJ2-3; D unresolved. Per germline, CDR1 SSHAT and CDR2 FNYEAQ (reference sequence). The CDR3 extends over 13 amino acids. Trimming shortened V by 10 bases and J by 0 bases, and 11 bases separated the two germline ends. The CDR3 loop is CATSAGSTDTQYF. Incomplete CDR3 DNA: TGTGCCACGAGCGCCGGGAGCACAGATACG.